The sequence of this T cell receptor (beta chain) was determined in a study of Ad26.COV2.S vaccination and SARS-CoV-2 variants. Noted treatment: some 20 received Ad26.COV2.S at low or high dose, single or two shots; roughly 5 received placebo; per-sample allocation not given. The study sampled participants on day 63 after the first vaccine or placebo injection. The count of this clone is one. Germline values: CDR1 LGHNA, CDR2 YSLEER. V was pared by 4 bases and J by 8 bases, with 17 bases between. The length of the CDR3 is 15 residues. Some clones are missing from TCRdb's copy, which holds only in-frame ones; the method was immunoSEQ multiplex PCR. The sample lists about 680,000 clones; more than 70% were seen once.

The TCR originated in a person aged 18-65 years who received the Ad26.COV2.S COVID-19 vaccine or a placebo. The rearrangement uses TRBV4-3 and TRBJ1-4, with a possible D match to TRBD1 (5 bases). The input for sequencing was peripheral blood, taken in a trial of Ad26.COV2.S vaccine versus placebo. CDR3 coding DNA: TGCGCCAGCAGCCGGATAAAGGGGAGTTTGGAAAAACTGTTTTTT. Protein sequence: CASSRIKGSLEKLFF.